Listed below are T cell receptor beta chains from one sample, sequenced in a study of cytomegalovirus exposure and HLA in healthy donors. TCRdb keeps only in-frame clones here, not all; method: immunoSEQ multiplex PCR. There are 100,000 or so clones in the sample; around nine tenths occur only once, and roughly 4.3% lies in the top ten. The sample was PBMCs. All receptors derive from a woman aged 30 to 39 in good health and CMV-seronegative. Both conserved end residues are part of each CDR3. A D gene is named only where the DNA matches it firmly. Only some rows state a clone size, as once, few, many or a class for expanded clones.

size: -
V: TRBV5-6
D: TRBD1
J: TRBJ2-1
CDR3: CASSFGDRGPLEQFF
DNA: TGTGCCAGCAGCTTTGGGGACAGGGGGCCACTTGAGCAGTTCTTC

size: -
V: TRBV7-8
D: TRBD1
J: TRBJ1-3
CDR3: CASSLVVTGGWPGGNTIYF
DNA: TGTGCCAGCAGCTTAGTGGTGACAGGGGGCTGGCCGGGTGGAAACACCATATATTTT

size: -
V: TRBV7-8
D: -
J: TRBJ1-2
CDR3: CASSETQGIGGYTF
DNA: TGTGCCAGCAGCGAAACGCAGGGGATCGGTGGCTACACCTTC

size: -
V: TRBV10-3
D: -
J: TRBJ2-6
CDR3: CAISVGDSKAGANVLTF
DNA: TGTGCCATCAGTGTTGGGGACTCAAAGGCTGGGGCCAACGTCCTGACTTTC

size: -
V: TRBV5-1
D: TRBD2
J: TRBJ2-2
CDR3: CASSLKPGLVNTGELFF
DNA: TGCGCCAGCAGTTTGAAACCCGGACTAGTCAACACCGGGGAGCTGTTTTTT

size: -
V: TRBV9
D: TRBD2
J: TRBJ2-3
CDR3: CASSPGLAGGTTDTQYF
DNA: TGTGCCAGCAGCCCAGGACTAGCGGGGGGCACTACAGATACGCAGTATTTT

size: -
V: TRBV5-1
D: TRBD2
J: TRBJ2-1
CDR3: CASSSLAGVNEQFF
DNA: TGCGCCAGCAGCTCTTTAGCGGGAGTGAATGAGCAGTTCTTC

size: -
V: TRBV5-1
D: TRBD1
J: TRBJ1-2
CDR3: CASTPGQGLSKDGYTF
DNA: TGCGCCAGCACCCCGGGACAGGGTTTATCTAAGGATGGCTACACCTTC

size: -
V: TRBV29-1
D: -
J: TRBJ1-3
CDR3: CSVLRAGENTIYF
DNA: TGCAGCGTTTTGAGGGCAGGGGAAAACACCATATATTTT

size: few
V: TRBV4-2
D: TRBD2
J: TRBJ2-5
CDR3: CASSQGGLAVGAQYF
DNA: TGTGCCAGCAGCCAAGGGGGACTAGCGGTAGGGGCCCAGTACTTC

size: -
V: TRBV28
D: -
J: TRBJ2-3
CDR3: CASSFTSNPTDTQYF
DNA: TGTGCCAGCAGCTTCACTAGTAACCCAACAGATACGCAGTATTTT

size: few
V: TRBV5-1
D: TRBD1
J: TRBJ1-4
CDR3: CASSSNGQGSEKLFF
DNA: TGCGCCAGCAGCTCGAACGGACAGGGGTCGGAAAAACTGTTTTTT

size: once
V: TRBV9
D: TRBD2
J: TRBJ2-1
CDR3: CASSPGLAGGFFNEQFF
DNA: TGTGCCAGCAGCCCGGGACTAGCGGGAGGTTTTTTCAATGAGCAGTTCTTC

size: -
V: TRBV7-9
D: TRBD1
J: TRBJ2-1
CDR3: CASQTGWGNEQFF
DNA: TGTGCCAGCCAGACAGGGTGGGGCAATGAGCAGTTCTTC

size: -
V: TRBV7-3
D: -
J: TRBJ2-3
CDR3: CASSSYPSGVGDTQYF
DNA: TGTGCCAGCAGCTCATACCCTTCAGGGGTTGGAGATACGCAGTATTTT

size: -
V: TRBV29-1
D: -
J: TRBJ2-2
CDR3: CSGGEGVHTGELFF
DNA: TGCAGTGGTGGGGAGGGGGTACACACCGGGGAGCTGTTTTTT

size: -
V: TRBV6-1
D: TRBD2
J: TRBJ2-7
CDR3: CASSELGTTAFTSSYEQYF
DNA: TGTGCCAGCAGTGAATTGGGGACTACCGCTTTTACGAGCTCCTACGAGCAGTACTTC

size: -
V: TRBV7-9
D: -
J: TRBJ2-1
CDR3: CASSLGSGVGNEQFF
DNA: TGTGCCAGCAGCTTAGGTTCAGGGGTCGGAAATGAGCAGTTCTTC

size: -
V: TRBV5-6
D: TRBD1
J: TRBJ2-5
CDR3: CASSIRQGGETQYF
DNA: TGTGCCAGCAGTATCCGACAGGGGGGAGAGACCCAGTACTTC

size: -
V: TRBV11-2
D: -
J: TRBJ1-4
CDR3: CASSGPGEKLFF
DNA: TGTGCCAGCAGCGGTCCGGGGGAAAAACTGTTTTTT

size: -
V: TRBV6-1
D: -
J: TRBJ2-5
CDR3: CASSEASGADTHQTQYF
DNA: TGTGCCAGCAGTGAAGCGTCGGGCGCGGACACCCACCAGACCCAGTACTTC

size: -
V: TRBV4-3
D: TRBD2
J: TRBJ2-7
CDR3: CASSQREGNTYEQYF
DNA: TGCGCCAGCAGCCAACGGGAGGGGAATACCTACGAGCAGTACTTC

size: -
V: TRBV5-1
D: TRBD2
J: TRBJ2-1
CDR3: CASTFQREVNEQFF
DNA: TGCGCCAGCACTTTCCAGCGGGAGGTAAATGAGCAGTTCTTC

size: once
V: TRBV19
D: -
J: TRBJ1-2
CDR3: CASSRGPPGGFSGYTF
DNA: TGTGCCAGTAGCCGAGGACCGCCGGGGGGATTTTCTGGCTACACCTTC

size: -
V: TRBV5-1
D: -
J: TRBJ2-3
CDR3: CASSLGADTQYF
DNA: TGCGCCAGCAGCTTGGGCGCCGATACGCAGTATTTT

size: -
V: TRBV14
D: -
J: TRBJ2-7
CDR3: CASNPAQGFGEQYF
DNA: TGTGCCAGCAACCCGGCACAGGGATTTGGCGAGCAGTACTTC

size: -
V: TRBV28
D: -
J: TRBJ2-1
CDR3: CASFGLNSYNEQFF
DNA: TGTGCCAGCTTTGGACTCAACTCCTACAATGAGCAGTTCTTC

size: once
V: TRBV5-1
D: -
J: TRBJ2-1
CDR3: CASSVQGKRERDEQFF
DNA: TGCGCCAGCAGCGTCCAGGGGAAGCGGGAAAGGGATGAGCAGTTCTTC

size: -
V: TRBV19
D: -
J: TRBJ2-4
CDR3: CASSIGRHRAKNIQYF
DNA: TGTGCCAGTAGTATAGGCAGGCATAGGGCCAAAAACATTCAGTACTTC

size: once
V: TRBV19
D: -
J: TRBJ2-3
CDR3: CASSMLAARTDTQYF
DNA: TGTGCCAGTAGTATGCTAGCCGCTCGCACAGATACGCAGTATTTT

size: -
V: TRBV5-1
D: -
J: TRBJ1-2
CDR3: CASSPRTTGGYTF
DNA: TGCGCCAGCAGCCCGAGGACGACAGGTGGCTACACCTTC

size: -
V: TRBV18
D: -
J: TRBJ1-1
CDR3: CASSPKPTGFYTEAFF
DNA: TGTGCCAGCTCACCCAAACCGACAGGTTTTTACACTGAAGCTTTCTTT

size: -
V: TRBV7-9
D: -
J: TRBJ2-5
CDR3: CASQGETQYF
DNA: TGTGCCAGCCAGGGAGAGACCCAGTACTTC

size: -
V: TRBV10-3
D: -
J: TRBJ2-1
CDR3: CAISEFQGGPYNEQFF
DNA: TGTGCCATCAGTGAGTTCCAGGGGGGTCCGTACAATGAGCAGTTCTTC

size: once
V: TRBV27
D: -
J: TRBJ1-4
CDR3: CASSLSTGLGEKLFF
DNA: TGTGCCAGCAGTTTGAGTACAGGGCTCGGTGAAAAACTGTTTTTT

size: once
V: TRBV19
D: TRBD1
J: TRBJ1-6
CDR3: CASSTQRQGSSYNSPLHF
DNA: TGTGCCAGTAGTACCCAGAGACAGGGGAGCTCCTATAATTCACCCCTCCACTTT

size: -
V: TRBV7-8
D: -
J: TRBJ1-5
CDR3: CASSLSRDKRSNQPQHF
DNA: TGTGCCAGCAGCCTGTCCCGGGACAAGCGGAGCAATCAGCCCCAGCATTTT

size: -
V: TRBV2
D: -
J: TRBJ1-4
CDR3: CASNLGGNPNEKLFF
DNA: TGTGCCAGCAACCTCGGAGGGAACCCGAATGAAAAACTGTTTTTT

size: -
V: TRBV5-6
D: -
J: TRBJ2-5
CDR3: CASSFVSLQETQYF
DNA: TGTGCCAGCAGCTTCGTAAGCCTCCAAGAGACCCAGTACTTC

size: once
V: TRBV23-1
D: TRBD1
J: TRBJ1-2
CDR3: CASNLAGGCYGYTF
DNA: TGCGCCAGCAATCTGGCAGGGGGATGTTATGGCTACACCTTC

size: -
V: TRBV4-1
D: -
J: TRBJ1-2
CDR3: CASSQVVSSPNYGYTF
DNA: TGCGCCAGCAGCCAAGTCGTTTCGTCCCCTAACTATGGCTACACCTTC

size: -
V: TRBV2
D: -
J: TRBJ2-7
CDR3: CASRGLTRGEQYF
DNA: TGTGCCAGCAGGGGTCTTACGCGCGGCGAGCAGTACTTC

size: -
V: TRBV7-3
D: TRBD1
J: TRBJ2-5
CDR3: CASSSGQVGETQYF
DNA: TGTGCCAGCAGCTCCGGACAGGTGGGCGAGACCCAGTACTTC

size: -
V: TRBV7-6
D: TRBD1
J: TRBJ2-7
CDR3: CASGTGGRYEQYF
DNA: TGTGCCAGCGGCACAGGGGGCAGGTACGAGCAGTACTTC

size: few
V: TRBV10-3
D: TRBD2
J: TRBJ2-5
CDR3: CAISVLADQETQYF
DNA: TGTGCCATCAGTGTGCTAGCGGACCAAGAGACCCAGTACTTC

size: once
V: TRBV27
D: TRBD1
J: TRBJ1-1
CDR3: CASSLDRGNTEAFF
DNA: TGTGCCAGCAGTTTAGACAGGGGGAACACTGAAGCTTTCTTT

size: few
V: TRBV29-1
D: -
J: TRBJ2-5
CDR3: CSVDGETQYF
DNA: TGCAGCGTTGACGGGGAGACCCAGTACTTC

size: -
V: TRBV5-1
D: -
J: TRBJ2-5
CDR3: CASSFPDQETQYF
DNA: TGCGCCAGCAGCTTCCCGGACCAAGAGACCCAGTACTTC

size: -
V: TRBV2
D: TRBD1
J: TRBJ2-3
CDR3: CASLEQGPTDTQYF
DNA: TGTGCCAGCCTGGAACAGGGGCCCACAGATACGCAGTATTTT

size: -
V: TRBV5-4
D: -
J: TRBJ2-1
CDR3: CASSPRAESGNEQFF
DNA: TGTGCCAGCAGCCCCAGGGCCGAGAGTGGGAATGAGCAGTTCTTC

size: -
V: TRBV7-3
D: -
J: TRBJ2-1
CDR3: CASSPGGEQFF
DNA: TGTGCCAGCAGCCCCGGAGGTGAGCAGTTCTTC